Sample share makes the clone carrying this T cell receptor (beta chain) hyperexpanded. The library was prepared for alpha chains; this beta chain is a stray read, so its frequency means little. The data originate from a study of spatial heterogeneity in lung cancer. Study information: Where they were available, follow-up PBMC samples were sequenced, at a median of approximately 2 years after resection. There were, on average, more than ten raw-read appearances for each unique TCR and UMI combination.

Losses at the gene ends were 6 bases for V and 6 bases for J; bases not matched to a gene: 9. The CDR3 sequence is 15 residues long. Germline CDR1 SNHLY, CDR2 FYNNEI. TCRdb fed the 5' RACE reads into MiXCR, producing one record per CDR3 protein. The sample comprises about 200 distinct CDR3 sequences, roughly 40% of which are singletons, and 58% rests with the top ten. Time point in this sample: blood at routine non-recurrence follow-up after resection. Researchers sequenced whole RNA taken from tumor, nontumor lung or frozen PBMC without sorting. This chain joins TRBV2 and TRBJ2-2, with 8 bases fitting TRBD1. Sequencing was performed on PBMCs, taken at follow-up. This receptor was taken from a male donor with early-stage non-small cell lung cancer. The CDR3 spells CASSSGQVSPGELFF. In DNA form, the CDR3 reads TGTGCCAGCAGCTCGGGACAGGTCTCTCCCGGGGAGCTGTTTTTT.